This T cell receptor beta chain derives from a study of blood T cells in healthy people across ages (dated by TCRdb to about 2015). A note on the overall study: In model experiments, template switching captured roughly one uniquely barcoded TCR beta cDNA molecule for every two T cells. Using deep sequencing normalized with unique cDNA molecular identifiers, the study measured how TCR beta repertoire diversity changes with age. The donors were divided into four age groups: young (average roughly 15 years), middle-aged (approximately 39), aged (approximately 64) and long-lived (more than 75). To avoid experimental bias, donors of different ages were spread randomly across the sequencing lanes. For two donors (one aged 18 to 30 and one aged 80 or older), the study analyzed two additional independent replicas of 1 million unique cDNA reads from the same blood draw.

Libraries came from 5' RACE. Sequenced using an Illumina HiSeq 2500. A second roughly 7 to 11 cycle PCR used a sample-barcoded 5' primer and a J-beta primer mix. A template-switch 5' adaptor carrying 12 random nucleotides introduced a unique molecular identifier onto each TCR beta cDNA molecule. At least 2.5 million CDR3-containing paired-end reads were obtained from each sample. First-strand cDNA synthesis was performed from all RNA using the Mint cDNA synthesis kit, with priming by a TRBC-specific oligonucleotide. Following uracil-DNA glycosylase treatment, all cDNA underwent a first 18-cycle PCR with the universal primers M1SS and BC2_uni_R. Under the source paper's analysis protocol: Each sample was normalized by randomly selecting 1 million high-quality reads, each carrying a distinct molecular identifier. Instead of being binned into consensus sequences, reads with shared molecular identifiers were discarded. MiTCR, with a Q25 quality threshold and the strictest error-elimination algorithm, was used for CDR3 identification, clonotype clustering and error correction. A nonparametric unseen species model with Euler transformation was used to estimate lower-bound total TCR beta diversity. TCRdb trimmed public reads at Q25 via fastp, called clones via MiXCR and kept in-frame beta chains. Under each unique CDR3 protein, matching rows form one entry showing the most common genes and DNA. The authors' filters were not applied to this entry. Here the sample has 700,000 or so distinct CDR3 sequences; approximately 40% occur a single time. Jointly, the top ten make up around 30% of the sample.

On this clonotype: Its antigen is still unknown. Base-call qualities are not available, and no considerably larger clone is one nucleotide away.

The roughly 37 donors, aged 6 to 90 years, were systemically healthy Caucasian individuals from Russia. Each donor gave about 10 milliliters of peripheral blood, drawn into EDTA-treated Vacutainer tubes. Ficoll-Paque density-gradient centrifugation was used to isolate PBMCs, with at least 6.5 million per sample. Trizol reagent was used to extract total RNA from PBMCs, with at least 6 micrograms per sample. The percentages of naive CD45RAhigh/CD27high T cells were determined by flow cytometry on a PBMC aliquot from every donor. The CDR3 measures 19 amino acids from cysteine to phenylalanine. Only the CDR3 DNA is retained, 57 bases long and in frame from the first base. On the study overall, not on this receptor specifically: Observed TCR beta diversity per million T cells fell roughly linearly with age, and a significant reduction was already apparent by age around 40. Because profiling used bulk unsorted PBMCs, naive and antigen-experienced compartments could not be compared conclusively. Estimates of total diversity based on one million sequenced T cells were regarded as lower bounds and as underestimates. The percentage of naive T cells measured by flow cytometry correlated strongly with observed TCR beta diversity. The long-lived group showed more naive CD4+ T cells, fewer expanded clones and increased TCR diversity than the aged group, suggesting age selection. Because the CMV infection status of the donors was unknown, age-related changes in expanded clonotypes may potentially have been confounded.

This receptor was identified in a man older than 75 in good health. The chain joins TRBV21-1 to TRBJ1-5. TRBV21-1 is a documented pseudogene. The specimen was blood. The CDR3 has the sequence CASSKDERGGWYSNQPQHF. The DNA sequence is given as TGTGCCAGCAGCAAAGATGAAAGGGGAGGTTGGTATAGCAATCAGCCCCAGCATTTT.